Given below is one T cell receptor (beta chain) in context. Antigen: not known. The sample comes from a study of CD8 T cells in ankylosing spondylitis. Study-wide points: In ankylosing spondylitis blood, a motif of eight highly homologous TCR beta variants appeared characteristic. The clones that were linked to disease were reported to be significantly enriched in matched synovial fluid samples from ankylosing spondylitis patients.

Preparation of TCR beta libraries was done by quantitative 5'-RACE with molecular barcodes. TCRdb re-derived calls from the 5' RACE reads in MiXCR, one entry per CDR3 protein. Counted here are 650,000 to 800,000 distinct CDR3 sequences, 15% to 20% occurring once; the ten biggest clones make up 15% to 20%. The germline V gene encodes CDR1 SEHNR and CDR2 FQNEAQ (reference sequence). V lost 5 bases to trimming and J lost 5 bases, with 18 bases between them. The CDR3 is made up of 15 amino acids. V and J are TRBV7-9 and TRBJ2-5; D is possibly TRBD1 or TRBD2 (6 bases each). Sequencing input: blood, either unsorted or a sorted T cell fraction (not recorded which). The sequence derives from a male donor with ankylosing spondylitis. CDR3 bases: TGTGCCAGCAGCACCAGGGACCTGGGGGGCGAGACCCAGTACTTC. This translates into CASSTRDLGGETQYF.